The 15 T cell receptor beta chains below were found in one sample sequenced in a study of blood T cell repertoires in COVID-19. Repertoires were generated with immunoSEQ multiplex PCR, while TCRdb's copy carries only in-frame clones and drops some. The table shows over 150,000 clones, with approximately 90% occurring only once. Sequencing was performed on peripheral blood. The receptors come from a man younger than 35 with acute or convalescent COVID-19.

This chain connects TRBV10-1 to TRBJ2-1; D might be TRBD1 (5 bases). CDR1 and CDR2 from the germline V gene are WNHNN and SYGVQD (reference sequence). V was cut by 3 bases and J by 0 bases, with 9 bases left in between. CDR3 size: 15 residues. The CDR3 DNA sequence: TGCGCCAGCAGTGAAGGGGTTAGCTCCTACAATGAGCAGTTCTTC. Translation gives CASSEGVSSYNEQFF.

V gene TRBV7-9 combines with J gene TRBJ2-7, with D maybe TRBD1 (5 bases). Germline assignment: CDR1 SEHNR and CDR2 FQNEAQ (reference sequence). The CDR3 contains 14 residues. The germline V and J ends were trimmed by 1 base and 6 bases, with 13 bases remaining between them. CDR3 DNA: TGTGCCAGCAGCTTAGACGCCAGGGCAAGCGAGCAGTACTTC. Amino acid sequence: CASSLDARASEQYF.

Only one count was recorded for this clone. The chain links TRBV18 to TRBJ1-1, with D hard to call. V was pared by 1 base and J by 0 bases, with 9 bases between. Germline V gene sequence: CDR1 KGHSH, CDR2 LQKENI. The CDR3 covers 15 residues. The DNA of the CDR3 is TGTGCCAGCTCACCACGGGCCATCATGAACACTGAAGCTTTCTTT. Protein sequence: CASSPRAIMNTEAFF.

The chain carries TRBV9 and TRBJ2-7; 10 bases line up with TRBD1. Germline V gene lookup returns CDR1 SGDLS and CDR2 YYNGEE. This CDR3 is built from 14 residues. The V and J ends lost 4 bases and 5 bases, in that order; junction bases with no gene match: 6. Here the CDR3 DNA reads TGTGCCAGCAGCCATTCTGGACAGGGGGACGAGCAGTACTTC. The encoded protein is CASSHSGQGDEQYF.

In DNA form, the CDR3 reads TGTGCCACCAGCAGAGTTACGCTCAGGGGCGCTGAAGCTTTCTTT. It translates to CATSRVTLRGAEAFF. J is TRBJ1-1 and V is TRBV15; D perhaps matches TRBD1 (6 bases). V was clipped by 1 base and J by 6 bases, with 15 bases between them. The CDR3 extends over 15 amino acids. Germline V gene lookup returns CDR1 LNHNV and CDR2 YYDKDF (reference sequence).

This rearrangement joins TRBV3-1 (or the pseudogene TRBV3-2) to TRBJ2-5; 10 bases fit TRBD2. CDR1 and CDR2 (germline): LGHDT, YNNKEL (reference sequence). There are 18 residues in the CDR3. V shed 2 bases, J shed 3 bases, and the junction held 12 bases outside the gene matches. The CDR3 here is CASSQPRSGGVGKETQYF. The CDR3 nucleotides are TGTGCCAGCAGCCAACCCCGGAGCGGGGGGGTGGGGAAAGAGACCCAGTACTTC.

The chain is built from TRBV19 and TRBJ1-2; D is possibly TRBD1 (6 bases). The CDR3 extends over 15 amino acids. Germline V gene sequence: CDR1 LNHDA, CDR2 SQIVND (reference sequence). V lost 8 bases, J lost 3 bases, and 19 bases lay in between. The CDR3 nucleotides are TGTGCCAGTTCCTACAGACAGGAACTTTACTATGGCTACACCTTC. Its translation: CASSYRQELYYGYTF. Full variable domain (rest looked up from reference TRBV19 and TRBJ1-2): DGGITQSPKYLFRKEGQNVTLSCEQNLNHDAMYWYRQDPGQGLRLIYYSQIVNDFQKGDIAEGYSVSREKKESFPLTVTSAQKNPTAFYLCASSYRQELYYGYTFGSGTRLTVV.

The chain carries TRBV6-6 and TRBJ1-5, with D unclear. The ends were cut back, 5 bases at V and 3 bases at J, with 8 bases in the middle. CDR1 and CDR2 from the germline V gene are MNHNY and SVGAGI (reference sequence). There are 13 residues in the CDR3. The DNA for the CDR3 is TGTGCCAGCAGTCCCCCATCCAATCAGCCCCAGCATTTT. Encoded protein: CASSPPSNQPQHF.

The CDR3, as DNA: TGTGCCAGCAGTTTTCCTCGTGGACAGTTTCCTTCTGATGGAAACACCATATATTTT. Amino acid sequence: CASSFPRGQFPSDGNTIYF. V gene TRBV27 combines with J gene TRBJ1-3; perhaps TRBD1 as D (6 bases). The CDR3 extends over 19 amino acids. Trimming shortened V by 3 bases and J by 3 bases, and 24 bases separated the two germline ends. Germline V CDR1 and CDR2: MNHEY, SMNVEV (reference sequence).

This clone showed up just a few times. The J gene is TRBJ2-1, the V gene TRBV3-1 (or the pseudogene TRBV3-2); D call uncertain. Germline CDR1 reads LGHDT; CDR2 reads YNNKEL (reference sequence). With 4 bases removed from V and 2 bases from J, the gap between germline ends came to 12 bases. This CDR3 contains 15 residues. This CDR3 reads CASSRQTGTYNEQFF. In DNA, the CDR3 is TGTGCCAGCAGCCGGCAGACTGGCACCTACAATGAGCAGTTCTTC.

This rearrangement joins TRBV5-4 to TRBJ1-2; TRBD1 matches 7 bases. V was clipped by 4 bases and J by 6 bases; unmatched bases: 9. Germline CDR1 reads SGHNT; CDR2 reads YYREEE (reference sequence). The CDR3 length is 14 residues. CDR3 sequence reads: CASSGLDRFNGYTF. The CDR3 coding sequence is TGTGCCAGCAGCGGCCTGGACAGGTTCAATGGCTACACCTTC.

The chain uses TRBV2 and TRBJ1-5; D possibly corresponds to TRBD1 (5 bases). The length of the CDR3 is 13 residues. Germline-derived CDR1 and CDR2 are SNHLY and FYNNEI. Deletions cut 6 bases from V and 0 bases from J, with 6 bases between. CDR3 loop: CASRGASNQPQHF. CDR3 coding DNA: TGTGCCAGCAGAGGGGCTAGCAATCAGCCCCAGCATTTT.

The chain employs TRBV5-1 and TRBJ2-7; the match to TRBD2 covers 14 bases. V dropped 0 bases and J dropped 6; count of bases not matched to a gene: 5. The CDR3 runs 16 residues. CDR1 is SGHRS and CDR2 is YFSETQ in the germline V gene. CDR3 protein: CASSLASGTSGSEQYF. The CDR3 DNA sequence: TGCGCCAGCAGCTTGGCATCCGGGACTAGCGGGAGCGAGCAGTACTTC.

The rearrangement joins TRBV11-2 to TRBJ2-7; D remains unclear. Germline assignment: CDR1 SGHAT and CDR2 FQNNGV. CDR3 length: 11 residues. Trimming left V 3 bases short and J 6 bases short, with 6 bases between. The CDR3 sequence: CASSFVSEQYF. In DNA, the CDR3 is TGTGCCAGCAGCTTTGTTAGCGAGCAGTACTTC.

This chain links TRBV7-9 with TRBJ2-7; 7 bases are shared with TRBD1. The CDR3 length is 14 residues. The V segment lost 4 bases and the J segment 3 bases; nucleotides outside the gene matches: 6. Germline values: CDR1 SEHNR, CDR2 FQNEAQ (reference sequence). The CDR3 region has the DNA TGTGCCAGCAGCTCCGGGACAGACATCTACGAGCAGTACTTC. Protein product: CASSSGTDIYEQYF.